The text below deals with one T cell receptor (beta chain). RNA, at about 0.5 to 1 ug, was reverse transcribed with random hexamers. Coverage of TCR beta CDR3 amplification by immunoSEQ multiplex PCR extended to 54 Vbeta and 13 Jbeta. TCRdb re-analysed the immunoSEQ multiplex PCR reads in MiXCR, keeping a single row per CDR3 protein. Of fewer than 90,000 distinct CDR3 sequences in the sample, about 93% are singletons; the top ten hold approximately 0.9%. These data belong to a study of CD8 T cells in Susac syndrome. Germline CDR1 and CDR2: SEHNR and FQNEAQ (reference sequence). There are 15 residues in the CDR3. Trimming left V 3 bases short and J 4 bases short, with 16 bases between.

The sample comprised CD8+ T cells from PBMCs. This clonotype was sampled from a human donor with Susac syndrome. The chain recombines TRBV7-9 with TRBJ2-7; D possibly uses TRBD1 or TRBD2 (5 bases each). In DNA form, the CDR3 reads TGTGCCAGCAGCTTCGAGGGGCGCAGGACGTACGAGCAGTACTTC. Translated: CASSFEGRRTYEQYF.